The entry below gives a single TCR beta chain sequence along with its context. This clone's antigen is unknown. One end of the junction is discordant with germline, which a read error may explain. In the ophthalmopathy patients, disease was moderately to severely active, with a Clinical Activity Score of 3 or more, a NOSPECS grade of 4 or more, and a duration of less than 3 months. Any patient with an uncontrolled infection, another autoimmune disease, pregnancy or lactation was excluded. Clinical symptoms, serum thyroxine and TRAb, thyroid ultrasound, and orbital computed tomography formed the basis for the diagnoses. PBMCs were isolated from 7.5 to 10 ml of fresh peripheral blood by Ficoll-Paque density gradient centrifugation. Trizol reagent was used to extract total RNA, and RNA quality was then checked on an Agilent 2100 Bioanalyzer. Based on the germline V gene, the CDR1 and CDR2 sequences are WSHSY and SAAADI. From cysteine to phenylalanine, the CDR3 is 12 amino acids long. The CDR3 DNA has 36 bases and is translated from base 1.

The sample belongs to a study of T cells in Graves' hyperthyroidism and ophthalmopathy (dated by TCRdb to the late 2010s). Background on the whole study: Peripheral blood samples were taken at the time of initial diagnosis, prior to any treatment. The study also compared thyroid tissue and blood T-cell repertoires from more than five Graves' hyperthyroidism patients. Prospective prediction of ophthalmopathy was tested in an independent validation cohort consisting of roughly 19 hyperthyroidism patients and some 17 patients who later progressed to ophthalmopathy. TCR V-J signatures able to tell the groups apart were searched for in a discovery cohort of approximately 95 patients, of whom 43 had Graves' ophthalmopathy and some 60 had stable Graves' hyperthyroidism. TCR Vbeta CDR3 sequencing of 140 or so peripheral blood samples (fewer than 45 ophthalmopathy, 75 hyperthyroidism and roughly 17 progressor patients) is reported in the paper. After blood sampling, hyperthyroidism patients were treated with methimazole at a starting dose of 30 mg daily, and ophthalmopathy patients were treated with high-dose intravenous methylprednisolone. The 95 to 100 discovery patients were randomly divided into training and test sets at a 7:3 ratio.

Study-wide conclusions, independent of this receptor: Most expanded thyroid clonotypes (frequency above 0.001) were also detected in blood, a finding suggesting that blood repertoires may reflect thyroid immune responses. No statistical method was used to set the sample size in advance, and investigators knew the group allocation. During validation, the model predicted progression to ophthalmopathy a median of about 5.9 months ahead of onset, with around 71% sensitivity and 72% to 80% specificity. In cross-validation, a model built on a 13 V-J signature told ophthalmopathy apart from stable hyperthyroidism with approximately 90% sensitivity and around 83% specificity, and in testing the same model reached 80%/75%.

Amplification of TCR beta CDR3 regions was carried out from RNA transcripts. The TCR CDR3 was subjected to a first round of RT-PCR using the HTBI primer set and the Qiagen OneStep RT-PCR kit. A second multiplex PCR round built the libraries, followed by size selection and purification. Paired-end sequencing of the libraries was performed with 100 bp reads on an Illumina HiSeq2000. Regarding the original processing steps: SOAPnuke was used to process the raw data, with reads discarded if the reads contained adapters or uncalled bases, had a mean Phred below 15, or lacked an exact constant-primer or identifier match. COPE v1.2.5 was used to merge high-quality paired reads, and clonotypes were defined as unique nucleotide sequences. MiTCR v1.1 was used to align clonotypes to the IMGT TRBV, TRBD and TRBJ reference segments. Analysis was restricted to V-J combinations with a frequency above 0.0001, which covered 99% to 99.2% of repertoires. The TCS score was defined as the ratio of F50 (clonal expansion) to E x V (chaos), calculated using BLOSUM62-based TCRdist between CDR3 peptides within each V-J. Welch's t-statistics and random forest reduced just over 500 V-J features to 13, which were used in a naive Bayes classifier (R e1071). In TCRdb, the public reads were trimmed at Q25 with fastp and aligned with MiXCR, with productive beta chains retained. Rows with one shared CDR3 protein collapse into an entry with the most common genes and DNA. The V and J calls come from TCRdb's annotation, not from the publication. The table for this sample lists 240,000 or so distinct CDR3 sequences; about a sixth of them were counted only once. The ten largest clones represent around 30% of the sample.

The sequence joins TRBV10-2 to TRBJ2-5; a confident D gene designation cannot be given. Input material: blood. The TCR originated in a woman younger than 35 with Graves' ophthalmopathy. The DNA reads TGCGCCGGCAGAGACACCGTTGGGACCCAGTACTTC. It is translated as CAGRDTVGTQYF.